These T cell receptor beta chains were read from a single sample in a study of CD8+CD57+ T cells in acquired aplastic anemia. TCRdb redid the calling of the reads with MiXCR, one entry per CDR3 protein. The data hold some 200,000 distinct CDR3 sequences, with approximately 51% observed a single time. Source material: sorted CD4+, CD8+, or CD8+CD57+ T cells (not recorded which) from PBMCs. Source of these receptors: a human donor with aplastic anemia. Each CDR3 is given with its conserved first and last residue. D genes are given only for firm matches. The size of a clone is reported for some rows only, either as once, few or many, or as a class for expanded clones.

v_call	d_call	j_call	clone_size	cdr3_nt	cdr3_aa
TRBV2	-	TRBJ2-7	many	TGTGCCAGCAGGGGCGGGCGGGGTCCGCAGGAGCAGTACTTC	CASRGGRGPQEQYF
TRBV4-1	-	TRBJ1-6	-	TGCGCCAGCAGCCAAGATCCTACCAGGGGTTTGTCACCCCTCCACTTT	CASSQDPTRGLSPLHF
TRBV7-2	-	TRBJ2-7	-	TGTGCCAGCAACCAGGGGGGGGAAGAGCAGTACTTC	CASNQGGEEQYF
TRBV11-2	TRBD1	TRBJ1-5	-	TGTGCCAGCAGCTTAGGGACAGGAGAAAATCAGCCCCAGCATTTT	CASSLGTGENQPQHF
TRBV19	TRBD1	TRBJ1-6	-	TGTGCCAGTAGTATCTCGACAGGGGGCAGTTCACCCCTCCACTTT	CASSISTGGSSPLHF
TRBV6-5	-	TRBJ1-1	-	TGTGCCAGCAGCCGCCGTTACGGGGAGGACACTGAAGCTTTCTTT	CASSRRYGEDTEAFF
TRBV15	-	TRBJ2-7	-	TGTGCCACCAGCAGGGAGGGGACGCTTATTTACGAGCAGTACTTC	CATSREGTLIYEQYF
TRBV11-2	-	TRBJ1-2	many	TGTGCCAGCAGCTTACAATCAGGCTACACCTTC	CASSLQSGYTF
TRBV10-3	-	TRBJ2-6	-	TGTGCCATCAGTGAGTGGGAGTCTGGGGCCAACGTCCTGACTTTC	CAISEWESGANVLTF
TRBV20-1	-	TRBJ1-1	many	TGCAGTGCTATACAAAGTGGGGACCGAAGAGAAGCTTTCTTT	CSAIQSGDRREAFF
TRBV11-2	-	TRBJ1-2	-	TGTGCCAGCAGCTATAACATGAGGGGCTACACCTTC	CASSYNMRGYTF
TRBV7-8	TRBD2	TRBJ2-7	-	TGTGCCAGCAGCTCCCCGGGACTAGACTACGAGCAGTACTTC	CASSSPGLDYEQYF
TRBV19	TRBD1	TRBJ1-6	many	TGTGCCAGTAGGACGGAGCTGGCAGGGGGCCTCCTTAATTCACCCCTCCACTTT	CASRTELAGGLLNSPLHF